This T cell receptor beta chain stems from a study of blood T cell repertoires in COVID-19. As for the study in general: Some COVID-19 samples were acute and others convalescent; all came from the United States, Italy and Spain.

Methods used by the authors: Amplification from reference gene primers served as the basis for estimated nucleated cell counts. The table came from immunoSEQ multiplex PCR; TCRdb's copy has only in-frame clones and leaves some out. That table furnishes V, J and clone size, whereas the DNA furnished D and trimming. The sample lists about 59,000 clones, more than 60% occurring once. In germline, CDR1 is LNHDA, CDR2 SQIVND (reference sequence). The CDR3 spans 14 residues. The junction had 10 bases not matched to a gene; V was cut back by 9 bases and J by 7 bases. The origin of this receptor is a woman in her seventies with acute or convalescent COVID-19. The J gene is TRBJ2-4, the V gene TRBV19, with TRBD1 matching over 9 bases. Sequencing was done on a sample of peripheral blood. The CDR3 DNA reads as TGTGCCAGCCGAGACAGGGGGGGTCAGAACATTCAGTACTTC. Translation gives CASRDRGGQNIQYF.